This T cell receptor beta chain was recovered during a study of early T cells in non-severe SARS-CoV-2 infection. In the study overall: Chains from this unsorted whole-blood bulk RNA could not be paired.

Germline CDR1 MNHEY, CDR2 SVGAGI. The CDR3 sequence is 16 residues long. V dropped 1 base and J dropped 11; count of bases not matched to a gene: 11. Study-wide results and limits: CD4 and private specificities were missed by VDJdb matching, which favored anti-spike CD8 responses.

The TCR library protocol was used to attach unique molecular identifiers. These identifiers were attached to individual cDNA molecules. A single record per CDR3 protein comes from TCRdb applying MiXCR to the 5' RACE reads. The table includes some 40,000 distinct CDR3 sequences, 10% to 15% detected once. This clonotype was recorded a few times. Antigen specificity is unknown. The chain combines TRBV6-5 with TRBJ1-6; 7 nucleotides align to TRBD1. The receptor's source is an adult who was a healthcare worker with PCR-confirmed SARS-CoV-2 infection or an uninfected control (not recorded which). The specimen was whole blood. Here the CDR3 reads CASSYLGTGVIAPLHF. The CDR3 DNA sequence: TGTGCCAGCAGTTACTTAGGCACAGGGGTGATCGCACCCCTCCACTTT.